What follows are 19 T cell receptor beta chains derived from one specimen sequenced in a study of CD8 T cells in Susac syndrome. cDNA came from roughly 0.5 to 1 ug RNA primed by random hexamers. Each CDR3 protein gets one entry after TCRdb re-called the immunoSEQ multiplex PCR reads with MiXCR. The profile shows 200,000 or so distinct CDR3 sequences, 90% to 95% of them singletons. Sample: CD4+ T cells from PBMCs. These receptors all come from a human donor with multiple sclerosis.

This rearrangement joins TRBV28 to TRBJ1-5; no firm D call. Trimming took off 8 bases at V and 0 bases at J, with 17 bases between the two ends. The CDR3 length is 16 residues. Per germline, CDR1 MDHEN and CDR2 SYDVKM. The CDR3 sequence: CASGPPPDYSNQPQHF. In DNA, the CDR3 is TGTGCCAGCGGACCTCCCCCGGACTATAGCAATCAGCCCCAGCATTTT.

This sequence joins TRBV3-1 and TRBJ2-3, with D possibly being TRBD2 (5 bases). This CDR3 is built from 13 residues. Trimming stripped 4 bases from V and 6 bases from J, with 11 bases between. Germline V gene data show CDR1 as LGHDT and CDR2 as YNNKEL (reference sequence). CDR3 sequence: CASSRTPMDTQYF. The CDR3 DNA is TGTGCCAGCAGCCGGACTCCCATGGATACGCAGTATTTT.

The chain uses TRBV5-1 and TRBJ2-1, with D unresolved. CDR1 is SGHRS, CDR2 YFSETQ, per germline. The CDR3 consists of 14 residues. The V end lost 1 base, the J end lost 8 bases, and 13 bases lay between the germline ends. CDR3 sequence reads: CASSLTPSSDEQFF. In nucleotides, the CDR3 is TGCGCCAGCAGCTTGACCCCCTCGAGTGATGAGCAGTTCTTC.

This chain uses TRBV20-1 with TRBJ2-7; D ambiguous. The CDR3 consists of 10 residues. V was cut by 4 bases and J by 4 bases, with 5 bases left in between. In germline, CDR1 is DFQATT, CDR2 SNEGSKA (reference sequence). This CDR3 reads CSAKLYEQYF. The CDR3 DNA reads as TGCAGTGCTAAACTGTACGAGCAGTACTTC.

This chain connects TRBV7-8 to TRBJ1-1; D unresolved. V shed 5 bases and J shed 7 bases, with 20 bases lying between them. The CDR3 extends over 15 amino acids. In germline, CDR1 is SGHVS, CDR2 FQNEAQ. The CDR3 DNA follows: TGTGCCAGCAGCCCAGTCGTGGGAGGCGACGTTGAAGCTTTCTTT. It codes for CASSPVVGGDVEAFF.

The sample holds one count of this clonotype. The CDR3 DNA is TGTGCCAGCAGCTTTGAGGGGTTTGCCTACAATGAGCAGTTCTTC. Amino acid sequence: CASSFEGFAYNEQFF. The V call is TRBV7-3, the J call TRBJ2-1; the D call may be TRBD1 or TRBD2 (5 bases each). Trimming took off 3 bases at V and 2 bases at J, with 11 bases between the two ends. The CDR3 runs to 15 residues. The V gene's germline CDR1 is SGHTA and CDR2 FQGTGA.

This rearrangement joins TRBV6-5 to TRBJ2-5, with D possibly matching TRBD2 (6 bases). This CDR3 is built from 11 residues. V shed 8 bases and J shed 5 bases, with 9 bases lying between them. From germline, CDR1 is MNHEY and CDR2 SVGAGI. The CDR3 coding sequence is TGTGCCAGCGCGGAGGGGGAGACCCAGTACTTC. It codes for CASAEGETQYF.

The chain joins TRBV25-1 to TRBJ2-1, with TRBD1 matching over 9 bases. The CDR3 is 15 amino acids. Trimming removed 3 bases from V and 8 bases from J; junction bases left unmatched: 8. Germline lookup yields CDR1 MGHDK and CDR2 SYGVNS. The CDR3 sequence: CASSEPGTGIDEQFF. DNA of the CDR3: TGTGCCAGCAGTGAGCCCGGGACAGGGATCGATGAGCAGTTCTTC.

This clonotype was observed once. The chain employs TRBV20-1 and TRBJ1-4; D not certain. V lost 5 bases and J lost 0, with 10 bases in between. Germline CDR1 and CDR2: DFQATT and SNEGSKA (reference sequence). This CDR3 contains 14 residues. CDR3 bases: TGCAGTGCTGCCGGCAGGACAACTAATGAAAAACTGTTTTTT. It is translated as CSAAGRTTNEKLFF.

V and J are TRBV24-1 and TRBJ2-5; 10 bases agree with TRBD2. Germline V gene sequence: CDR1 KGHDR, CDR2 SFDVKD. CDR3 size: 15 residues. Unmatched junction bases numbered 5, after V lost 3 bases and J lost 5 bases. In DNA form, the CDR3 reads TGTGCCACCAGTGATGTAGCGGGAGGAAGGGAGACCCAGTACTTC. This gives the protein CATSDVAGGRETQYF.

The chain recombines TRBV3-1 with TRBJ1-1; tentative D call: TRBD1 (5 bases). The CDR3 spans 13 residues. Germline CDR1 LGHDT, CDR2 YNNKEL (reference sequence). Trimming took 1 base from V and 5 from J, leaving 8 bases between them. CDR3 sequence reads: CASSQGQSTEAFF. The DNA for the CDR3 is TGTGCCAGCAGCCAAGGACAGTCAACTGAAGCTTTCTTT.

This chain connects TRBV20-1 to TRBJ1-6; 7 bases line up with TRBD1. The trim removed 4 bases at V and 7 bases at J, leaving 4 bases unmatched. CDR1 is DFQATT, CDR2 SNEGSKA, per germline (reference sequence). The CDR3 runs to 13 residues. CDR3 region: CSATDRVNSPLHF. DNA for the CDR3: TGCAGTGCTACCGACAGGGTGAATTCACCCCTCCACTTT.

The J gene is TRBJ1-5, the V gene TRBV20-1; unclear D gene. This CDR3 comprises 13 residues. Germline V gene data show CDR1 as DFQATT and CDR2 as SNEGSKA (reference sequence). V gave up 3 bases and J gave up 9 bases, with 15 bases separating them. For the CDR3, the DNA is TGCAGTGCTAGGTTGGGTGAGGCCCGGCCCCAGCATTTT. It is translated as CSARLGEARPQHF.

In DNA form, the CDR3 reads TGCAGCGTTGGACAGGGGGTGGGCACTGAAGCTTTCTTT. This encodes CSVGQGVGTEAFF. The genes are TRBV29-1 and TRBJ1-1; 9 nucleotides align to TRBD1. The V segment lost 4 bases and the J segment 4 bases; nucleotides outside the gene matches: 4. There are 13 residues in the CDR3. The germline V gene encodes CDR1 SQVTM and CDR2 ANQGSEA.

CDR3 sequence (DNA): TGTGCCTGCCAAAAGGACCGCAATCAGCCCCAGCATTTT. As protein: CACQKDRNQPQHF. This chain uses TRBV30 with TRBJ1-5; D gene uncertain. The CDR3 sequence is 13 residues long. The V end lost 6 bases, the J end lost 2 bases, and 11 bases lay between the germline ends. Germline V gene data show CDR1 as GTSNPN and CDR2 as SVGIG (reference sequence).

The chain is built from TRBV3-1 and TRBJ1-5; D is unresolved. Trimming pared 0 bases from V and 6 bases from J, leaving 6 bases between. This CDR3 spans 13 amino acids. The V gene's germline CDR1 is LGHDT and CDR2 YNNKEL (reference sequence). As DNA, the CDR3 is TGTGCCAGCAGCCAAGACTTGACTCAGCCCCAGCATTTT. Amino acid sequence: CASSQDLTQPQHF.

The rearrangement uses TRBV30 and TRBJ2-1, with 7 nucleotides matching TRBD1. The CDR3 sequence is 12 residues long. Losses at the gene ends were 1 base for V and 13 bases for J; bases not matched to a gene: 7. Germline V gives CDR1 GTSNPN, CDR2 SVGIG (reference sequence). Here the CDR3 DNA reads TGTGCCTGGAGTGCTGCCGGGACAGCCCAGTTCTTC. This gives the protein CAWSAAGTAQFF.

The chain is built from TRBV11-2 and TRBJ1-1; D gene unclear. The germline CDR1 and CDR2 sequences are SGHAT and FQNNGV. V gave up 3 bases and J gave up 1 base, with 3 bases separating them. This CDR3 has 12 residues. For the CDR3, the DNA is TGTGCCAGCAGCTTCGAGAACACTGAAGCTTTCTTT. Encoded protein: CASSFENTEAFF.

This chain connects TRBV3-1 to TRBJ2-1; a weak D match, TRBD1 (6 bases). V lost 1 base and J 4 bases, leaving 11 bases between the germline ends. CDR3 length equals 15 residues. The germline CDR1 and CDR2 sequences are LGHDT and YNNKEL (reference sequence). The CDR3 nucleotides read TGTGCCAGCAGCCAAGTCCTGGGACAATACAATGAGCAGTTCTTC. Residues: CASSQVLGQYNEQFF.